The clone carrying this T cell receptor beta chain was seen only a few times. Its cognate antigen is unknown. The data belong to a study of T cell repertoires in cytomegalovirus infection. Using its own MiXCR run on the reads, TCRdb lists one record per CDR3 protein. The data show about 770,000 distinct CDR3 sequences, almost 30% seen once. The germline gives CDR1 MNHEY, CDR2 SVGAGI. Deletions cut 5 bases from V and 0 bases from J, with 18 bases between. This CDR3 is 17 amino acids long. Sequencing was performed on cultured CD8+ T cells from PBMCs, taken from culture after CMV antigen stimulation. This chain connects TRBV6-5 to TRBJ2-3, with a possible D match to TRBD2 (5 bases). The receptor comes from a human donor in good health (CMV status not recorded). Some clones in this sample may be carry-over from other donors' samples. The CDR3 spells CASSPSRGQTSTDTQYF. CDR3 sequence (DNA): TGTGCCAGCAGTCCGAGTCGAGGGCAAACTAGCACAGATACGCAGTATTTT.